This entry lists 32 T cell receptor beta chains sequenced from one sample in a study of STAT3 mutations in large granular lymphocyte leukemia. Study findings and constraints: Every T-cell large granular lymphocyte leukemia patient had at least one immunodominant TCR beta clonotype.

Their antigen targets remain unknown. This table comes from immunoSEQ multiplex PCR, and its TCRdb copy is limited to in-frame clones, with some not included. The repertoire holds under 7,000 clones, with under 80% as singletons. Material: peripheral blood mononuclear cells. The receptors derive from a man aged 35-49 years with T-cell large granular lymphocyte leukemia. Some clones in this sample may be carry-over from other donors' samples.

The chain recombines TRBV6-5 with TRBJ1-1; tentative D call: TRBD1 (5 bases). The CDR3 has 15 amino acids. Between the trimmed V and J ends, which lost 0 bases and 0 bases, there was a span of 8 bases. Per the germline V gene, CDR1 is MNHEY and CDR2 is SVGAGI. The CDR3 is CASSYSGRMNTEAFF. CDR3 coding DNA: TGTGCCAGCAGTTACTCGGGACGGATGAACACTGAAGCTTTCTTT.

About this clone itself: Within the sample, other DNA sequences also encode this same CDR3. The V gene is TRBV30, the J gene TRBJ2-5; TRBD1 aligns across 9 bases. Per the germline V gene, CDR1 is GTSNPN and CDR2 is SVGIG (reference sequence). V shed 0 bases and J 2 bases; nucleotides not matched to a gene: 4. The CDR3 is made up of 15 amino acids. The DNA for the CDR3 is TGTGCCTGGAGTGTCGGGACAGGGACTCAAGAGACCCAGTACTTC. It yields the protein CAWSVGTGTQETQYF.

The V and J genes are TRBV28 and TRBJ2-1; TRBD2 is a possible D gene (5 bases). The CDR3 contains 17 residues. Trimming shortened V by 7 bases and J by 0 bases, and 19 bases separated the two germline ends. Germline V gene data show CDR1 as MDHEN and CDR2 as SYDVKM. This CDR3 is CASTSAGLEVSYNEQFF. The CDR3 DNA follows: TGTGCCAGCACCTCTGCCGGACTCGAAGTCTCCTACAATGAGCAGTTCTTC.

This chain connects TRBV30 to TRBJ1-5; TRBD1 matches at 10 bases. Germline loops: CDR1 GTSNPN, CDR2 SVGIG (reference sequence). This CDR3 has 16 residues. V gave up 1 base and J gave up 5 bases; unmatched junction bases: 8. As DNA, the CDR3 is TGTGCCTGGAGTGCTCCACGAGGGACAGGGGATCAGCCCCAGCATTTT. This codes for CAWSAPRGTGDQPQHF.

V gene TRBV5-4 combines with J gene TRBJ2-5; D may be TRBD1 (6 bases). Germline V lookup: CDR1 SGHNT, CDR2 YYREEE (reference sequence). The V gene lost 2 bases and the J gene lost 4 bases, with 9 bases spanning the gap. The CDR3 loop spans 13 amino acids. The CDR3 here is CASSFQGRETQYF. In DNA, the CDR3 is TGTGCCAGCAGCTTTCAGGGGCGAGAGACCCAGTACTTC.

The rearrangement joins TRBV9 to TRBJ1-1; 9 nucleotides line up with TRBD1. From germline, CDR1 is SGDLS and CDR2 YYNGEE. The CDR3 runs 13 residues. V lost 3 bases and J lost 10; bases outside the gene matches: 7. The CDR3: CASSARDREVAFF. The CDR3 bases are TGTGCCAGCAGCGCCCGGGACAGGGAAGTAGCTTTCTTT.

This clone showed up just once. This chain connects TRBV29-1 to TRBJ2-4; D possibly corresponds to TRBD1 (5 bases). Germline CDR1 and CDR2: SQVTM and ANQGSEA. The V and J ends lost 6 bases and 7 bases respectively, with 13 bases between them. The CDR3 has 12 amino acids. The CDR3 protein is CSVRDSSNIQYF. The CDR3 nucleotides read TGCAGCGTCCGCGACAGTAGCAACATTCAGTACTTC. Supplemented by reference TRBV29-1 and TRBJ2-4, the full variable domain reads SAVISQKPSRDICQRGTSLTIQCQVDSQVTMMFWYRQQPGQSLTLIATANQGSEATYESGFVIDKFPISRPNLTFSTLTVSNMSPEDSSIYLCSVRDSSNIQYFGAGTRLSVL.

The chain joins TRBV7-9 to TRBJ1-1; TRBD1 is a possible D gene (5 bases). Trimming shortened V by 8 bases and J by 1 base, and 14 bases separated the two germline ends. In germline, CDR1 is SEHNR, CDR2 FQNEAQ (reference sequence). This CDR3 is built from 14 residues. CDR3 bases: TGTGCCAGCGCGGGGGAGAAGGGGAACACTGAAGCTTTCTTT. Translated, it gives CASAGEKGNTEAFF.

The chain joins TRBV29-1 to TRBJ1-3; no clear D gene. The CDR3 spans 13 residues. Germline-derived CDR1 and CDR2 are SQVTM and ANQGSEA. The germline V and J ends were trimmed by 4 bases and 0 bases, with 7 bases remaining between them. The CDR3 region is CSVAVLSGNTIYF. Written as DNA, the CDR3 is TGCAGCGTTGCCGTCCTCTCTGGAAACACCATATATTTT.

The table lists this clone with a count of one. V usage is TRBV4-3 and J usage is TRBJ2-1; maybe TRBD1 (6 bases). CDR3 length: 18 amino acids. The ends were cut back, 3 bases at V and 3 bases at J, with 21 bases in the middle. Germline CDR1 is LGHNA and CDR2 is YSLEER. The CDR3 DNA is TGCGCCAGCAGCCATCTCCCCGGCCCGGGACACCACTACAATGAGCAGTTCTTC. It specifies CASSHLPGPGHHYNEQFF.

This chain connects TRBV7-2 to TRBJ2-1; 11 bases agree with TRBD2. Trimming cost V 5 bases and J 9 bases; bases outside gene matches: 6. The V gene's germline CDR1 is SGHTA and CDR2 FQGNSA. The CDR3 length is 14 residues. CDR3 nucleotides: TGTGCCAGCAGCCTCCTTACTAGCGGGGGTGAGCAGTTCTTC. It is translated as CASSLLTSGGEQFF.

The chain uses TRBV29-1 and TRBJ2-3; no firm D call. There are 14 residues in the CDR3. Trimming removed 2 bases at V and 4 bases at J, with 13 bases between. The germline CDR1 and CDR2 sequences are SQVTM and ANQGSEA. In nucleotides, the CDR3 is TGCAGCGTTGAACTAGTTCCCTATTCAGATACGCAGTATTTT. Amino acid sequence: CSVELVPYSDTQYF.

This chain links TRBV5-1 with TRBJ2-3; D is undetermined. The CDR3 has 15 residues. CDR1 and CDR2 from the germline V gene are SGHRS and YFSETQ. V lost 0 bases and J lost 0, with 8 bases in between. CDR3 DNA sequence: TGCGCCAGCAGCTTGGGGGGAAGGAGCACAGATACGCAGTATTTT. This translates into CASSLGGRSTDTQYF. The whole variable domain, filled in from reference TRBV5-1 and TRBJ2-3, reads KAGVTQTPRYLIKTRGQQVTLSCSPISGHRSVSWYQQTPGQGLQFLFEYFSETQRNKGNFPGRFSGRQFSNSRSEMNVSTLELGDSALYLCASSLGGRSTDTQYFGPGTRLTVL.

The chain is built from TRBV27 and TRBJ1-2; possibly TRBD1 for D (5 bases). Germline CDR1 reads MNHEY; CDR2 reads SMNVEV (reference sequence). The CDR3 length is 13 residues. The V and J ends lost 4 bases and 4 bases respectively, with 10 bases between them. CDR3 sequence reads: CASSSRRGYGYTF. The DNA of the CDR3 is TGTGCCAGCAGTTCCAGGAGGGGCTATGGCTACACCTTC.

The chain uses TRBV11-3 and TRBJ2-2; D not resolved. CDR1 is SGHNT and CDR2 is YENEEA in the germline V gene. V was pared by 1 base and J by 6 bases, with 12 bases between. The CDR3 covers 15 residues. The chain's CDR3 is CASSLGQLRAGELFF. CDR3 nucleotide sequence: TGTGCCAGCAGCTTAGGCCAACTAAGGGCCGGGGAGCTGTTTTTT.

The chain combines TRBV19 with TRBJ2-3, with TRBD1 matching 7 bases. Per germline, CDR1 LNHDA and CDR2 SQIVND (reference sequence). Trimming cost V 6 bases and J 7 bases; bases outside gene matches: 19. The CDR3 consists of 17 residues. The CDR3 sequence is CASRQSLRETGKNTQYF. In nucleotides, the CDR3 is TGTGCCAGTAGACAATCCCTTCGCGAGACAGGGAAAAATACGCAGTATTTT.

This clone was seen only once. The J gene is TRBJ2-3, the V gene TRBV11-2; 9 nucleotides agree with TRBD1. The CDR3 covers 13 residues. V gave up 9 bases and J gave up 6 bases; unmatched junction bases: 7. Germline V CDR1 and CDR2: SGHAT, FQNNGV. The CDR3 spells CASCRDRVDTQYF. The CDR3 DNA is TGTGCCAGTTGCCGGGACAGGGTTGATACGCAGTATTTT.

CDR3 DNA sequence: TGTGCCAGCTCACCAGGGCCGGGCGAAAAACTGTTTTTT. As protein: CASSPGPGEKLFF. V and J are TRBV18 and TRBJ1-4; D gene unclear. The CDR3 spans 13 residues. Per the germline V gene, CDR1 is KGHSH and CDR2 is LQKENI. V was trimmed by 2 bases and J by 8 bases, leaving 9 bases between them.

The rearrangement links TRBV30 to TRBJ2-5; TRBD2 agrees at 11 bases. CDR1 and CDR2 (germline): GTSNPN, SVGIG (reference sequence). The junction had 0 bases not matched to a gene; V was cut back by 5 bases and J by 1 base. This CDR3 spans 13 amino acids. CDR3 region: CAWGTSGQETQYF. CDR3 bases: TGTGCCTGGGGGACTAGCGGCCAAGAGACCCAGTACTTC. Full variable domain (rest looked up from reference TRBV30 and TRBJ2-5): SQTIHQWPATLVQPVGSPLSLECTVEGTSNPNLYWYRQAAGRGLQLLFYSVGIGQISSEVPQNLSASRPQDRQFILSSKKLLLSDSGFYLCAWGTSGQETQYFGPGTRLLVL.

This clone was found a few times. In DNA form, the CDR3 reads TGTGCCAGTACTACGTCACAGGGGGCCCGAAACACCATATATTTT. Amino acids: CASTTSQGARNTIYF. The V gene is TRBV28, the J gene TRBJ1-3; 9 bases map to TRBD1. The CDR3 covers 15 residues. The ends lost 9 bases at V and 5 bases at J; junction bases unmatched: 11. CDR1 MDHEN and CDR2 SYDVKM come from the germline V gene.

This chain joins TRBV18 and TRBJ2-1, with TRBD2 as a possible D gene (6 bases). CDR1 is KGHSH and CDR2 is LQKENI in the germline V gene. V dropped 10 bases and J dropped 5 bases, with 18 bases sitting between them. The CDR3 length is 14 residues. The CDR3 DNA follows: TGTGCCATCCCCCTCGGCGGGGCGAACAATGAGCAGTTCTTC. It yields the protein CAIPLGGANNEQFF. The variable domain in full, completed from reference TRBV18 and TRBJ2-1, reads NAGVMQNPRHLVRRRGQEARLRCSPMKGHSHVYWYRQLPEEGLKFMVYLQKENIIDESGMPKERFSAEFPKEGPSILRIQQVVRGDSAAYFCAIPLGGANNEQFFGPGTRLTVL.

CDR3 in DNA: TGCAGCGTGACAGGGGGGGAGACTAATGAAAAACTGTTTTTT. Its protein is CSVTGGETNEKLFF. The chain employs TRBV29-1 and TRBJ1-4; 9 bases are shared with TRBD1. With 6 bases clipped from V and 2 bases from J, the junction kept 4 bases outside the gene matches. This CDR3 has 14 amino acids. Germline V lookup: CDR1 SQVTM, CDR2 ANQGSEA.

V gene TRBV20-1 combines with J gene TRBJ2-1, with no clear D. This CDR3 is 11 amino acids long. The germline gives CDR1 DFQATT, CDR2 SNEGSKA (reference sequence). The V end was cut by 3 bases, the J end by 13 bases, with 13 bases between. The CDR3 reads CSARADIPQFF. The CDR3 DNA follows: TGCAGTGCTAGGGCTGATATACCCCAGTTCTTC.

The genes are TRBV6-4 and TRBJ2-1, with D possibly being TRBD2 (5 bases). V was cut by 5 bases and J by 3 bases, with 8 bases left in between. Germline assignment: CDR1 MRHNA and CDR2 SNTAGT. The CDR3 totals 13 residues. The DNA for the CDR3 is TGTGCCAGCAGTCTCGGGAACTACAATGAGCAGTTCTTC. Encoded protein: CASSLGNYNEQFF.

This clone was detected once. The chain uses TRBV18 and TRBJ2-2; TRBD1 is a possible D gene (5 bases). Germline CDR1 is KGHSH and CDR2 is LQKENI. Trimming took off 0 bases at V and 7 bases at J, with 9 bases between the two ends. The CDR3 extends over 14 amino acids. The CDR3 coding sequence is TGTGCCAGCTCACCACCGATGGGGCTCGGGGAGCTGTTTTTT. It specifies CASSPPMGLGELFF.

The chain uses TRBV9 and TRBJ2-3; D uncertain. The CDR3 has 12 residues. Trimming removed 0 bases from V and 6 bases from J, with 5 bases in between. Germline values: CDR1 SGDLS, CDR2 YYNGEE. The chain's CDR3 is CASSVAEDTQYF. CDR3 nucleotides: TGTGCCAGCAGCGTAGCAGAGGATACGCAGTATTTT.

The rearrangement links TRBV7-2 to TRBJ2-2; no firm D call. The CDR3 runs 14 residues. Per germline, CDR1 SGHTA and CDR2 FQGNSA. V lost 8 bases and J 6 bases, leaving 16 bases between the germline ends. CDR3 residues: CASSVSSRSGELFF. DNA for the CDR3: TGTGCCAGCTCTGTTAGCAGTCGGTCCGGGGAGCTGTTTTTT. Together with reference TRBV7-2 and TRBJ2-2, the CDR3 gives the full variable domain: GAGVSQSPSNKVTEKGKDVELRCDPISGHTALYWYRQSLGQGLEFLIYFQGNSAPDKSGLPSDRFSAERTGGSVSTLTIQRTQQEDSAVYLCASSVSSRSGELFFGEGSRLTVL.

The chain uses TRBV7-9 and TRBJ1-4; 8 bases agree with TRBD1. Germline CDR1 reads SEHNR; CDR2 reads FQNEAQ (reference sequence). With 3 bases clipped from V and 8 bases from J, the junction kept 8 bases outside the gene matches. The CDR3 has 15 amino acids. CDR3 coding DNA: TGTGCCAGCAGCTTGCCGGACAGGGTGGGGGAAAAACTGTTTTTT. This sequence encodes CASSLPDRVGEKLFF.

The CDR3 DNA reads TGTGCCAGCAGCCCTCGGACAGGGGGCGGGGAGCAGTACTTC. As protein: CASSPRTGGGEQYF. The V gene is TRBV11-3, the J gene TRBJ2-7, with 11 bases matching TRBD1. V dropped 5 bases and J dropped 7; count of bases not matched to a gene: 7. This CDR3 contains 14 residues. From germline, CDR1 is SGHNT and CDR2 YENEEA.

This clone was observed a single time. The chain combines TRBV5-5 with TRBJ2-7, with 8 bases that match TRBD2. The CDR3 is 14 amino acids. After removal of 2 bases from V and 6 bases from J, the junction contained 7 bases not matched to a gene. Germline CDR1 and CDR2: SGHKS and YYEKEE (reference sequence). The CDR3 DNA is TGTGCCAGCAGCTTAGGGACTAGGCCCATCGAGCAGTACTTC. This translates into CASSLGTRPIEQYF. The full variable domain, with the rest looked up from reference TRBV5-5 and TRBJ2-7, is DAGVTQSPTHLIKTRGQQVTLRCSPISGHKSVSWYQQVLGQGPQFIFQYYEKEERGRGNFPDRFSARQFPNYSSELNVNALLLGDSALYLCASSLGTRPIEQYFGPGTRLTVT.

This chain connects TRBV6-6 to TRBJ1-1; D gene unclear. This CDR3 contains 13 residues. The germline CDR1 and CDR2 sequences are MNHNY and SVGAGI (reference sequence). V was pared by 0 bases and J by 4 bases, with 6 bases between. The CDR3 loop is CASSYSVSTEAFF. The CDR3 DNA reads TGTGCCAGCAGTTACTCGGTTAGCACTGAAGCTTTCTTT.

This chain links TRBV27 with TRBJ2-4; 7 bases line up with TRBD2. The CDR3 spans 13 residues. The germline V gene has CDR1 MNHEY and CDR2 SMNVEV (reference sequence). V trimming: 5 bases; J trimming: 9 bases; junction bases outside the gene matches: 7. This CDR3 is CASSPAGVGIQYF. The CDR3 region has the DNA TGTGCCAGCAGTCCGGCGGGGGTTGGCATTCAGTACTTC.